The clone carrying this T cell receptor beta chain appeared a few times. Its antigen is undetermined. The DNA ends 3 residues before the CDR3 does, and the rest of the CDR3 is filled in from the germline J gene. CVID subjects were some 15 female and 29 male, aged roughly 9 to 70. No CVID subject was ill or on immunomodulatory drugs when sampled. The CDR3 length is 15 residues. Germline values: CDR1 LNHDA, CDR2 SQIVND (reference sequence). The V gene end was trimmed by 6 bases and the J gene end by 5 bases; junction bases not matched to a gene: 5. Sequenced by immunoSEQ multiplex PCR; TCRdb stores in-frame clones only, minus some. This record lists about 16,000 clones, none seen once only, and the top ten clones contain around an eighth. The record originates from a study of T cell clonality in common variable immunodeficiency. Regarding the study as a whole: CVID subjects had higher TCRbeta clonality than healthy controls, most marked in about a third. Reportedly, TCR beta sequences from common variable immunodeficiency showed fewer deletions and N-nucleotide insertions. T cell subpopulation sequencing would be needed to explain CVID clonality.

The chain couples TRBV19 to TRBJ2-5, with 14 bases aligning to TRBD2. The sample was peripheral blood mononuclear cells. The receptor was isolated from a human donor with common variable immunodeficiency. CDR3 protein: CASRSRLAGGETQYF. The part of the CDR3 DNA that was read is TGTGCCAGTAGATCCAGACTAGCGGGGGGGGAGACC.